This T cell receptor beta chain was captured by sequencing in a study of T cell repertoires in cytomegalovirus infection. Study context: Public TCR beta signatures marked donors with CMV infection and the matching HLA. Findings and limits, study-wide: HLA-C-restricted TCR beta clonotypes specific for CMV led the ex vivo response. Cumulative frequency of public TCR beta families picked out carriers of CMV plus the relevant HLA.

Each CDR3 protein gets one entry after TCRdb re-called the reads with MiXCR. The data show over 450,000 distinct CDR3 sequences, roughly 12% seen once. From germline, CDR1 is MNHEY and CDR2 SMNVEV (reference sequence). Unmatched junction bases numbered 7, after V lost 5 bases and J lost 4 bases. The CDR3 runs 14 residues. A few counts support this clonotype. Its target is not known. The genes are TRBV27 and TRBJ1-2; 7 nucleotides line up with TRBD1. What was sequenced was PBMCs. The sequence came from a human donor in good health (CMV status not recorded). Some clones in this sample may be carry-over from other donors' samples. CDR3 nucleotides: TGTGCCAGCAGTGTAACAGGGGCAGGCTATGGCTACACCTTC. Translation gives CASSVTGAGYGYTF.